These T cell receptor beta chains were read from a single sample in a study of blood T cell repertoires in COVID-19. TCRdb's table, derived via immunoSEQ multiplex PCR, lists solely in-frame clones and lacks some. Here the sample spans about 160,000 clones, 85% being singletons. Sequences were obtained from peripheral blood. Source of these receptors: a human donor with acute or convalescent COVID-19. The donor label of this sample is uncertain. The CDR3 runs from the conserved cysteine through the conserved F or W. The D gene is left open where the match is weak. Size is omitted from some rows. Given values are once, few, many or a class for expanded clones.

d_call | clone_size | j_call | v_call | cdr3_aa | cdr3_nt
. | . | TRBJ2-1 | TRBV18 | CASSPRTASYNEQFF | TGTGCCAGCTCACCCAGGACTGCCTCCTACAATGAGCAGTTCTTC
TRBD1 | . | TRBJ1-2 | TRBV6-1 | CASSGGQLTSNYGYTF | TGTGCCAGCAGTGGGGGACAGCTTACATCTAACTATGGCTACACCTTC
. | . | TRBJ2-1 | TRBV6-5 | CASSYGSPSSYNEQFF | TGTGCCAGCAGTTACGGGAGTCCAAGCTCCTACAATGAGCAGTTCTTC
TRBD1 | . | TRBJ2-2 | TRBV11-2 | CASSPGTGSTGELFF | TGTGCCAGCAGCCCCGGGACAGGGAGCACCGGGGAGCTGTTTTTT
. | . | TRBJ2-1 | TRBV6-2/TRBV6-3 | CASSYDESNGGPPGEQFF | TGTGCCAGCAGTTACGACGAGAGTAACGGGGGGCCCCCGGGTGAGCAGTTCTTC
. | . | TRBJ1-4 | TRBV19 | CASNRAPGQNEKLFF | TGTGCCAGTAATCGGGCCCCCGGACAAAATGAAAAACTGTTTTTT
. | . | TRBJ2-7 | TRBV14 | CASSQDPFGVEQYF | TGTGCCAGCAGCCAAGACCCTTTCGGAGTCGAGCAGTACTTC
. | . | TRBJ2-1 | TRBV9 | CASSVVTESKVQFF | TGTGCCAGCAGCGTAGTGACAGAATCTAAAGTTCAGTTCTTC
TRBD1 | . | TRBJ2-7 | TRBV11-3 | CASSLGQGKTYEQYF | TGTGCCAGCAGCTTAGGACAGGGGAAGACCTACGAGCAGTACTTC
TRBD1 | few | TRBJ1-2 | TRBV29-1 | CSVGAGGWDGYTF | TGCAGCGTTGGGGCAGGGGGCTGGGATGGCTACACCTTC
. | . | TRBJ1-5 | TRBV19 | CASSVRDQPQHF | TGTGCCAGTAGTGTCCGAGATCAGCCCCAGCATTTT
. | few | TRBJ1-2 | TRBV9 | CASSAQKGNGGGYGYTF | TGTGCCAGCAGCGCCCAGAAAGGAAACGGGGGAGGCTATGGCTACACCTTC
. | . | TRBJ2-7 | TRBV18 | CASSPFAGASYEQYF | TGTGCCAGCTCACCATTTGCAGGGGCCAGCTACGAGCAGTACTTC
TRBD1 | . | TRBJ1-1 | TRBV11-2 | CASSLEDRVAEAFF | TGTGCCAGCAGCTTAGAGGACAGGGTAGCTGAAGCTTTCTTT
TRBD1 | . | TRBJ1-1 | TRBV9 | CASSVVGTGGEAFF | TGTGCCAGCAGCGTAGTGGGGACAGGGGGTGAAGCTTTCTTT
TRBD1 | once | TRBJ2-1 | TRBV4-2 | CASSQRGQGYNEQFF | TGTGCCAGCAGCCAAAGAGGACAGGGCTACAATGAGCAGTTCTTC
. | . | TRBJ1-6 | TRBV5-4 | CASSLGPAGTYNSPLHF | TGTGCCAGCAGCTTGGGCCCAGCAGGGACATATAATTCACCCCTCCACTTT
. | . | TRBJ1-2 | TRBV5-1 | CASSLGAQRYGYTF | TGCGCCAGCAGCCTGGGTGCACAGAGATATGGCTACACCTTC
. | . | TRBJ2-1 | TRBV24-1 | CATSDPGLKSSYNEQFF | TGTGCCACCAGTGACCCTGGACTCAAGTCGTCCTACAATGAGCAGTTCTTC
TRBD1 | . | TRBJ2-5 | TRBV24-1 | CATSDPGQGPGGTQYF | TGTGCCACCAGTGATCCCGGACAGGGCCCGGGCGGGACCCAGTACTTC
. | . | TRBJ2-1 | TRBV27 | CASSSTGSEQFF | TGTGCCAGCAGTTCAACAGGGAGTGAGCAGTTCTTC
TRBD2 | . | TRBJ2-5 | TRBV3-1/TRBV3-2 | CASSQGVAGVVETQYF | TGTGCCAGCAGCCAAGGGGTAGCGGGCGTAGTAGAGACCCAGTACTTC
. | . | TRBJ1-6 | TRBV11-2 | CASSPPGYNSPLHF | TGTGCCAGCAGCCCCCCGGGTTATAATTCACCCCTCCACTTT
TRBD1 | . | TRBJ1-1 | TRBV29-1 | CSVGKGQGTEAFF | TGCAGCGTTGGTAAGGGACAGGGCACTGAAGCTTTCTTT
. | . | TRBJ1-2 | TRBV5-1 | CASSLDNTGVGYTF | TGCGCCAGCAGCTTGGACAACACAGGAGTTGGCTACACCTTC
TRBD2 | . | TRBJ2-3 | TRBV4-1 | CASSQDGGGLTDTQYF | TGCGCCAGCAGCCAAGATGGCGGGGGGCTCACAGATACGCAGTATTTT
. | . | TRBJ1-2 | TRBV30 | CAWIPGGARGYTF | TGTGCCTGGATCCCGGGGGGGGCTCGGGGCTACACCTTC
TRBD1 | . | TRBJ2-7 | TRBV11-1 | CASRHRGHYEQYF | TGTGCCAGCAGACACAGGGGCCACTACGAGCAGTACTTC
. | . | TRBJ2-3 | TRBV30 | CAWRALFGGATDTQYF | TGTGCCTGGAGGGCCCTCTTCGGCGGGGCCACAGATACGCAGTATTTT
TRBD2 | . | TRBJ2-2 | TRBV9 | CASSGEKRGLTGELFF | TGTGCCAGCAGCGGAGAGAAGCGGGGCCTCACCGGGGAGCTGTTTTTT
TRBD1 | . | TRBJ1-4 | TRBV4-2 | CASSQPGQGGEKLFF | TGTGCCAGCAGCCAACCGGGACAGGGCGGGGAAAAACTGTTTTTT
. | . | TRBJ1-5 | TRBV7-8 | CASSPRGEPQHF | TGTGCCAGCAGCCCTAGGGGCGAGCCCCAGCATTTT
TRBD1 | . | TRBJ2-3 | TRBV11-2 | CASSLERDRGFTDTQYF | TGTGCCAGCAGCTTAGAACGCGACAGGGGGTTCACAGATACGCAGTATTTT
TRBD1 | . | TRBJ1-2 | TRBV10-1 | CASSESGQGKSFF | TGCGCCAGCAGTGAGTCTGGACAGGGCAAATCATTCTTC
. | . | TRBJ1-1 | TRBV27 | CASSLTPNTEAFF | TGTGCCAGCAGCCTGACACCCAACACTGAAGCTTTCTTT
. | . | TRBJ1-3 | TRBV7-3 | CASSLTGGPPGNTIYF | TGTGCCAGCAGCTTAACAGGGGGTCCCCCTGGAAACACCATATATTTT
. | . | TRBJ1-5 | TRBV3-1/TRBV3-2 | CASSPRGQNQPQHF | TGTGCCAGCAGCCCCCGAGGACAGAATCAGCCCCAGCATTTT
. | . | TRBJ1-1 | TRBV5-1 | CASSPSFRDTSKNTEAFF | TGCGCCAGCAGCCCTAGTTTCCGGGACACATCTAAGAACACTGAAGCTTTCTTT
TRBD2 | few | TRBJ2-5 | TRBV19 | CASSIAPTSGGYQETQYF | TGTGCCAGTAGTATAGCACCGACTAGCGGGGGATACCAAGAGACCCAGTACTTC
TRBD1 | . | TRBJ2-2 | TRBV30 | CAWITRGQGAVFF | TGTGCCTGGATTACTCGGGGACAGGGGGCGGTGTTTTTT
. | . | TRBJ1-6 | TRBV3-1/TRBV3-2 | CASSQEGAQGNSPLHF | TGTGCCAGCAGCCAAGAGGGGGCACAGGGAAATTCACCCCTCCACTTT
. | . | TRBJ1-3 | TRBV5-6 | CASSFLRGDTIYF | TGTGCCAGCAGCTTCTTGAGAGGAGACACCATATATTTT
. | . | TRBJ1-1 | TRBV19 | CASISVFHTEAFF | TGTGCCAGTATATCGGTTTTCCACACTGAAGCTTTCTTT
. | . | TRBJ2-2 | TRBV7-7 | CASSSTGRTGELFF | TGTGCCAGCAGCTCCACAGGGAGAACCGGGGAGCTGTTTTTT
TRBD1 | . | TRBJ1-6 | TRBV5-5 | CASSLAGGNGNSPLHF | TGTGCCAGCAGCTTGGCAGGGGGCAACGGTAATTCACCCCTCCACTTT
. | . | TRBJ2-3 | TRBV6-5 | CASSYSTATDTQYF | TGTGCCAGCAGTTACTCGACAGCTACAGATACGCAGTATTTT